This TCR beta chain derives from a study of cytomegalovirus exposure and HLA in healthy donors (dated by TCRdb to the late 2010s). For context, the study as a whole: An earlier analysis of under 600 of the donors reported more than 250 Gb of sequence data and roughly 100 million unique TCR beta sequences from 190 million or so T cells. Of the 300 to 450 genotyped donors, 81% were placed in the genetic ancestry cluster associated with self-reported Caucasian donors. A later analysis re-analyzed previously published TCR beta repertoires from approximately 700 donors and added high-resolution HLA genotyping to study TCR occurrence patterns. Donor age, sex, ethnicity and CMV serostatus were collected together with the repertoire data. HLA typing covered class I and class II loci at four-digit resolution. A later genetic analysis used genome-wide SNP genotypes for about 65% of the roughly 700 donors, treating that subset as a discovery cohort. Among 300 to 500 genotyped donors of the cohort, an average of approximately 240,000 unique TCR beta nucleotide sequences was sequenced per donor, of which about 20% were non-productive. In addition to the first cohort of 500 to 850 subjects, a separate validation cohort of 120 different subjects was used. The study aimed to test whether signatures of past pathogen exposure could be identified by cataloging public T cell receptors. An early release covering roughly 640 HLA-typed donors comprised approximately 290 gigabases of sequencing data and around 85 million unique TCR sequences. In the later analysis, no new phenotypic data were used to find candidate immune exposures; instead, reliance was placed on TCR beta sequences and their occurrence across donors. An earlier analysis of roughly 580 of the donors used high-throughput TCR beta sequencing to judge whether each TCR beta V gene segment behaved as functional or pseudogenic. The study combined high-throughput TCR immunosequencing, statistical association of individual TCRs with disease status, and machine learning to predict cytomegalovirus infection status. Roughly 5 DR-DQ haplotypes were handled as single units for association and clustering, since linkage in the cohort was strong. Every discovery cohort repertoire had been produced on one sequencing platform. The number of donors typed differed by locus, with about 629-630 for A, B, C, DRB1 and DQB1, roughly 520 for DQA1, about 610 for DPA1, and 450 to 480 for DPB1. The study profiled the T cell repertoires of 500 to 800 subjects by immunosequencing and related them to cytomegalovirus serostatus.

The cohort consisted of more than 650 healthy bone marrow donors. At the time of sampling, all cohort members were nominally healthy, though unrecorded immune exposures were likely present. The donor tested CMV seronegative and was one of the 352 seronegative cohort members. A peripheral blood sample was collected from each donor, and TCR beta sequencing was performed on peripheral blood mononuclear cells. The Qiagen DNeasy Blood Extraction Kit was used to extract genomic DNA from the blood cell samples. A note on this clone: Its binding antigen is unknown. No base quality information exists; no much larger clone differs at one position.

The trim is 3 bases for V and 1 base for J, with a gap of 8 bases between the germline ends. Inclusive of the bounding cysteine and phenylalanine, the CDR3 is 14 residues long. The only DNA kept is the CDR3, 42 bases in frame from the first base. CDR1 is given as LNHDA and CDR2 as SQIVND, both from the germline V gene (reference sequence). The library was made by the immunoSEQ multiplex PCR assay. A mixture of 60 forward primers for TCR Vbeta segments and 13 reverse primers for TCR Jbeta segments was used in the multiplex PCR. The CDR3 region of rearranged TCR beta genes was amplified from genomic DNA with a multiplex PCR assay. The Illumina HiSeq System was used to sequence the amplified TCR beta libraries as 87-base-pair reads. In the paper's pipeline: In a later analysis, roughly 80 million unique TCR beta chains were counted across the roughly 670 repertoires, and around 10 million of these chains were shared by at least two donors. A nearest-neighbor algorithm error-corrected the raw reads and collapsed the reads into unique sequences, merging closely related sequences to remove PCR and sequencing errors. Alignment of CDR3 sequences to IMGT reference sequences was used to assign V, D and J gene segments. For a sequence to be retained, at least a six-nucleotide match to both a V gene segment and a J gene segment was required. A rearrangement counted as productive if the CDR3 had no stop codons and remained in frame with V and J, and every other rearrangement counted as non-productive. CDR3 was defined according to IMGT convention as the region running from the second conserved V-encoded cysteine to the conserved J-encoded phenylalanine. The earlier analysis of some 580 of the donors excluded any sequence lacking an unambiguous match to a single V gene segment. An earlier analysis of 500 to 600 of the donors classified V segments as functional when productive rearrangements were above 56.7% and as segregating when the standard deviation between donors was above 5%. To diagnose cytomegalovirus status from the catalog of TCR beta chain sequences, a statistical classification framework was built. In a later analysis, TCR nucleotide sequences were compared against IMGT/GENE-DB human TR gene sequences so that V and J genes could be assigned. Using the TCRdist pipeline, a later analysis assigned CDR3 sequences along with most-parsimonious VDJ recombination scenarios. A later analysis defined each TCR beta chain by its CDR3 amino acid sequence plus V-gene family, and excluded reads lacking a unique V-gene family. As a way to deal with suspected cross-contamination and a sequencing artifact, a later analysis dropped 450 to 700 nucleotide sequences that were highly shared and had low generation probability. For each public chain, a later analysis derived a clonal expansion index from normalized ranks of inferred template counts within each repertoire. Generation probabilities in a later analysis came from a VDJ recombination model fitted to out-of-frame rearrangements, and those results were checked against IGoR. Hypergeometric tests were used in a later analysis to score TCR-TCR, TCR-HLA and TCR-CMV co-occurrence, with a repertoire-size bias correction applied to the TCR pairs. In a later analysis, false discovery rates were estimated by permuting HLA or CMV assignments 20 times. In a later analysis, co-occurring TCRs were grouped using DBSCAN, and TCRdist sequence similarity was added for clustering within HLA-allele-positive subsets. Repertoires with fewer than 30,000 or more than 120,000 public chains, plus five repertoires with anomalous nucleotide sharing, were excluded from co-occurrence clustering. Drawn from immuneACCESS, this table holds only the in-frame rearrangements with V and J called that TCRdb kept. Clones are partly lost; checked studies trace under half to an unresolved V gene and leave the rest unexplained. V, J and clone size are taken as reported in that table, and D and trimming were inferred from the DNA itself. This sample is represented by roughly 200,000 clones; almost 85% of them were singletons. About 0.5% of the sample lies in the top ten.

Paper-wide results and their limitations: In a later analysis, HLA-associated TCR beta chains were found to be more clonally expanded and to have lower generation probabilities than equally common non-associated chains. A total of 150 or so TCR beta chains were listed by the study as associated with cytomegalovirus. The only immune exposure information available for the cohort was CMV serostatus. In a later genetic analysis, a missense DCLRE1C variant was associated with V-gene and J-gene trimming of TCR beta chains, and the association was replicated in an independent cohort. A further reported finding was that TCR beta sequences accurately predicted the HLA-A and HLA-B alleles for most subjects in the first cohort. In vitro tests confirmed that a few of the cytomegalovirus-associated TCR beta chains recognize cytomegalovirus antigens. Sequencing depth was assumed to be roughly uniform across donors in the presence/absence analyses, though that assumption may not hold. About 17 rarely observed V segments, including chromosome 9 orphons, were excluded from the earlier analysis of about 600 of the donors because counts were too low. A later analysis found that most CMV-associated TCR beta chains appeared HLA-restricted, with HLA associations seemingly driven largely by CMV exposure. Specific HLA alleles were associated with some 15,000 TCR beta sequences at a false discovery rate of 0.05 in a later analysis. A cluster of highly shared sequence variants was judged likely to be a technical artifact of the sequencing pipeline. The classifier was reported to diagnose cytomegalovirus status with high specificity and sensitivity in both the original cohort and the validation cohort. The cohort was sequenced for TCR beta chains only, and without alpha or paired-chain data the features that could be detected were limited. A later genetic analysis reported fewer N-insertions in productive TCRs among donors in an Asian-associated ancestry cluster than the approximately 670-donor mean. Most TCR sequences were seen in very few donors, while some public TCRs were found in many individuals. Because HLA typing was missing for some donors at each locus, association tests included only the typed subset. According to a later analysis, parvovirus B19, influenza, CMV and Epstein-Barr virus appeared linked to several top co-occurrence clusters. Because the 87-base-pair reads could not distinguish some IMGT-functional V segments, including TRBV6-2 and TRBV6-3, those segments were excluded. An earlier analysis of approximately 590 of the donors showed that most TCR beta V segments appeared in productive rearrangements either about 87% or about 30% of the time, which broadly matched IMGT annotations. In a later analysis, the rate of TCR association differed among HLA loci, with DRB1 alleles having the most associated TCRs and HLA-C alleles having the fewest. Linkage disequilibrium might explain the correlated functional status among segregating V segments, but an unknown experimental factor could not be excluded. The authors suggested that the approach could potentially be generalized to other disease states and immunological phenotypes. When HLA alleles, especially DR and DQ, strongly co-occurred, attributing TCR associations to individual alleles was difficult.

The receptor chain draws on TRBV19 and TRBJ2-3; no D segment can be confidently identified. Material: PBMCs. The clonotype comes from a woman in her forties or fifties in good health and CMV-seronegative. CDR3 sequence: CASSMNPGTDTQYF. The DNA sequence reads TGTGCCAGTAGTATGAACCCAGGCACAGATACGCAGTATTTT.